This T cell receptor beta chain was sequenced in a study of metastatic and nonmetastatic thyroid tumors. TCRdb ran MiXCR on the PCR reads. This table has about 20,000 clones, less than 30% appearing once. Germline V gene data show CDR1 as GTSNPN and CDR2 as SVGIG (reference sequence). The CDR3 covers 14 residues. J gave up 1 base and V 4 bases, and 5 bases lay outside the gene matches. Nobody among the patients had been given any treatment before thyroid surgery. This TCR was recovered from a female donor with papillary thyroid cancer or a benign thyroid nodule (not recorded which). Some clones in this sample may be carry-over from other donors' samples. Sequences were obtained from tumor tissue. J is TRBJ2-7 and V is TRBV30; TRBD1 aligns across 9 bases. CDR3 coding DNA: TGTGCCTGGATGGGACAGGGTAGGTCCTACGAGCAGTACTTC. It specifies CAWMGQGRSYEQYF.